This TCR beta chain was captured in a study of CD8+ T cells in alopecia areata. As the sequencing template, cDNA was produced by extracting RNA and reverse transcribing it. Using immunoSEQ multiplex PCR, the repertoire was profiled, and TCRdb retains in-frame clones only, with some absent. The table has about 97,000 clones, around 38% seen once. PBMCs were stained for CD3, CD4 and CD8, and CD4+ and CD8+ T cells were sorted. Only one count was recorded for this clone. Sequencing used CD4+ T cells sorted from blood. The sequence was obtained from a human donor with alopecia areata.

The CDR3 loop is CASRSAGSYEQYF. The CDR3, as DNA: TGTGCCAGCAGATCGGCAGGGTCCTACGAGCAGTACTTC. V usage is TRBV25-1 and J usage is TRBJ2-7; D possibly corresponds to TRBD1 (5 bases). CDR1 and CDR2 from the germline V gene are MGHDK and SYGVNS. With 6 bases removed from V and 1 base from J, the gap between germline ends came to 10 bases. The CDR3 length is 13 residues.